The clone carrying this T cell receptor beta chain showed up just a few times. From alopecia areata patients, lesional scalp punch biopsies and peripheral blood were collected. Germline CDR1 SQVTM, CDR2 ANQGSEA. V was shortened by 6 bases and J by 6 bases, with 14 bases between the two germline ends. The CDR3 is made up of 12 amino acids. Following RNA extraction, reverse transcription yielded cDNA that acted as the sequencing template. The method was immunoSEQ multiplex PCR; TCRdb's version includes in-frame clones alone and lacks a portion of them. Of about 150,000 clones listed, around three fifths are singletons. This record comes from a study of CD8+ T cells in alopecia areata.

The sequence was collected from a human donor with alopecia areata. The material sequenced was CD4+ T cells sorted from blood, taken at week 0. V gene TRBV29-1 combines with J gene TRBJ1-1, with a tentative D call TRBD1 (5 bases). The CDR3 DNA sequence: TGCAGCGTCCGCCCCAGGGACGCTGAAGCTTTCTTT. It specifies CSVRPRDAEAFF. Combining the CDR3 with reference TRBV29-1 and TRBJ1-1 gives the whole variable domain SAVISQKPSRDICQRGTSLTIQCQVDSQVTMMFWYRQQPGQSLTLIATANQGSEATYESGFVIDKFPISRPNLTFSTLTVSNMSPEDSSIYLCSVRPRDAEAFFGQGTRLTVV.